This T cell receptor beta chain was found in a study of T cell repertoires in cytomegalovirus infection. Overall study: Public TCR beta signatures were indicative of both CMV infection and a matching HLA type. Overall study findings and caveats: The ex vivo response was dominated by HLA-C-restricted CMV-specific TCR beta clonotypes. Carriage of CMV together with the relevant HLA was identifiable through cumulative public TCR beta family frequency.

Worth noting for this clonotype: Its matching antigen is unknown.

TCRdb recomputed calls from the reads with MiXCR, one row per CDR3 protein. The sample holds about 450,000 distinct CDR3 sequences, roughly 30% seen once. This CDR3 is built from 14 residues. V was clipped by 4 bases and J by 0 bases, with 10 bases between them. CDR1 LNHDA and CDR2 SQIVND come from the germline V gene (reference sequence). This sequence was found in a human donor in good health (CMV status not recorded). Some clones in this sample may be carry-over from other donors' samples. The rearrangement uses TRBV19 and TRBJ2-7, with a possible D match to TRBD1 (6 bases). The source material was PBMCs. CDR3 sequence: CASSTRGASYEQYF. CDR3 coding DNA: TGTGCCAGTAGTACCAGGGGCGCCTCCTACGAGCAGTACTTC.